Shown below are 10 T cell receptor beta chains from a single sample sequenced in a study of T cells in Graves' hyperthyroidism and ophthalmopathy. Amplified TCR beta CDR3 regions came from RNA transcripts. TCR CDR3 regions were first amplified by RT-PCR with HTBI primers. TCRdb fed the multiplex PCR reads into MiXCR, producing one record per CDR3 protein. The sample shows around 600,000 distinct CDR3 sequences, 15% to 17% of them seen only once. Source material: blood. The receptors shown here come from a woman in her 30s with Graves' hyperthyroidism.

This clonotype showed up just a few times. The V call is TRBV3-1, the J call TRBJ1-4, with 10 positions matching TRBD1. V shed 1 base and J 5 bases; nucleotides not matched to a gene: 4. This CDR3 is 16 amino acids long. Germline V gene sequence: CDR1 LGHDT, CDR2 YNNKEL (reference sequence). DNA for the CDR3: TGTGCCAGCAGCCAAGGTCCGGGACAGGGGAATGAAAAACTGTTTTTT. Translated: CASSQGPGQGNEKLFF.

The table lists this clonotype with many counts. V gene TRBV12-3 or TRBV12-4 combines with J gene TRBJ1-1, with 7 positions matching TRBD1. Trimming removed 6 bases from V and 4 bases from J; junction bases left unmatched: 5. The CDR3 covers 13 residues. CDR3 sequence reads: CASSETGFTEAFF. DNA of the CDR3: TGTGCCAGCAGCGAGACAGGGTTCACTGAAGCTTTCTTT.

This clonotype came up many times. V and J are TRBV6-1 and TRBJ2-7, with a weak D call TRBD1 (6 bases). The germline gives CDR1 MNHNS, CDR2 SASEGT. This CDR3 region has 15 residues. V shed 5 bases and J shed 5 bases, with 19 bases lying between them. CDR3 in amino acids: CASSPTLGAVDEQYF. The CDR3 bases are TGTGCCAGCAGTCCTACGCTGGGGGCAGTGGACGAGCAGTACTTC.

At least ten counts were recorded for this clonotype. The V call is TRBV11-3, the J call TRBJ2-1, with TRBD2 identical over 7 bases. Germline V gene sequence: CDR1 SGHNT, CDR2 YENEEA. The V gene end was trimmed by 5 bases and the J gene end by 4 bases; junction bases not matched to a gene: 8. The CDR3 consists of 15 residues. The CDR3 nucleotides are TGTGCCAGCAGCCAGATAGCGGGTAAATACAATGAGCAGTTCTTC. It yields the protein CASSQIAGKYNEQFF.

This clonotype was seen many times. This chain joins TRBV20-1 and TRBJ2-1; 8 positions agree with TRBD2. Germline CDR1 is DFQATT and CDR2 is SNEGSKA (reference sequence). Trimming cost V 0 bases and J 0 bases; bases outside gene matches: 4. The CDR3 extends over 16 amino acids. In DNA form, the CDR3 reads TGCAGTGCTAGAGATGTGAGCGGGAGCTCCTACAATGAGCAGTTCTTC. Its translation: CSARDVSGSSYNEQFF.

At least ten counts were recorded for this clonotype. The rearrangement links TRBV13 to TRBJ1-4; 10 bases fit TRBD1. The germline CDR1 and CDR2 sequences are PRHDT and FYEKMQ (reference sequence). V gave up 3 bases and J gave up 6 bases; unmatched junction bases: 4. CDR3 length: 15 residues. The CDR3 DNA follows: TGTGCCAGCAGCTTCACCGGGACAGGGGATGAAAAACTGTTTTTT. It yields the protein CASSFTGTGDEKLFF.

This clonotype was counted at least ten times. This sequence joins TRBV2 and TRBJ2-5; D gene uncertain. Germline CDR1 SNHLY, CDR2 FYNNEI. The CDR3 extends over 14 amino acids. The V end lost 3 bases, the J end lost 2 bases, and 10 bases lay between the germline ends. CDR3 sequence: CASSEVVQQETQYF. The CDR3 nucleotides read TGTGCCAGCAGTGAGGTAGTTCAACAAGAGACCCAGTACTTC.

This clonotype was picked up many times. The chain has TRBV5-1 and TRBJ1-4; 10 bases map to TRBD1. CDR3 length: 16 residues. CDR1 and CDR2 from the germline V gene are SGHRS and YFSETQ. V lost 4 bases, J lost 6 bases, and 9 bases stayed unmatched. The CDR3 spells CASSHPPGTGDEKLFF. The CDR3 DNA reads as TGCGCCAGCAGCCACCCTCCAGGGACAGGGGATGAAAAACTGTTTTTT.

This clonotype has ten or more counts. J is TRBJ2-3 and V is TRBV7-3, with a tentative D call TRBD2 (5 bases). The V end lost 1 base, the J end lost 2 bases, and 13 bases lay between the germline ends. Germline values: CDR1 SGHTA, CDR2 FQGTGA. The CDR3 is 16 amino acids. CDR3 region: CASSLSGGPHTDTQYF. For the CDR3, the DNA is TGTGCCAGCAGCTTAAGTGGCGGGCCTCACACAGATACGCAGTATTTT.

The sample holds a few counts of this clonotype. This rearrangement joins TRBV19 to TRBJ2-1; 8 bases are shared with TRBD1. Per the germline V gene, CDR1 is LNHDA and CDR2 is SQIVND (reference sequence). This CDR3 spans 15 amino acids. J lost 3 bases, V lost 1 base, and 2 bases had no gene match. The chain's CDR3 is CASSIGQGNYNEQFF. The CDR3 region has the DNA TGTGCCAGTAGTATAGGACAGGGGAACTACAATGAGCAGTTCTTC. The full variable domain, with the rest looked up from reference TRBV19 and TRBJ2-1, is DGGITQSPKYLFRKEGQNVTLSCEQNLNHDAMYWYRQDPGQGLRLIYYSQIVNDFQKGDIAEGYSVSREKKESFPLTVTSAQKNPTAFYLCASSIGQGNYNEQFFGPGTRLTVL.